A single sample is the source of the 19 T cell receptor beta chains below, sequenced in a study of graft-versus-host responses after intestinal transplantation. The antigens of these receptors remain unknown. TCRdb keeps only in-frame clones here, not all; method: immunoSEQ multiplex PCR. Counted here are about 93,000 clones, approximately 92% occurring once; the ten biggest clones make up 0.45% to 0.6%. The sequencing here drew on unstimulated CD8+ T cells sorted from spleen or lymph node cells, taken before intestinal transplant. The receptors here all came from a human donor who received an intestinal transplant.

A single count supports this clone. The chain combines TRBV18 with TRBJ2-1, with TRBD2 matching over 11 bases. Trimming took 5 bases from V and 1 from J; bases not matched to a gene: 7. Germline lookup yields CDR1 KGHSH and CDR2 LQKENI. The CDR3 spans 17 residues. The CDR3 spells CASSVSGGAESYNEQFF. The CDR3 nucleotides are TGTGCCAGCTCAGTTAGCGGGGGGGCCGAGTCCTACAATGAGCAGTTCTTC.

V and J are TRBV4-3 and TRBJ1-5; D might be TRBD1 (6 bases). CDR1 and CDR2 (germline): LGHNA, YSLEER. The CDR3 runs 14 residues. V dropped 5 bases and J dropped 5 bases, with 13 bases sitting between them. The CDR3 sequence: CASSYRTVDQPQHF. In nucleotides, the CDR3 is TGCGCCAGCAGCTACCGGACAGTCGATCAGCCCCAGCATTTT.

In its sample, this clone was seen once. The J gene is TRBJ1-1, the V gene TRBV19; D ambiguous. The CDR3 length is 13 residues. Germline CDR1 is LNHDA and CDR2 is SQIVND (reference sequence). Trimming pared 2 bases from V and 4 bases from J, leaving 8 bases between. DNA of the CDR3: TGTGCCAGTAGTATATGGGAGGGCACTGAAGCTTTCTTT. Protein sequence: CASSIWEGTEAFF.

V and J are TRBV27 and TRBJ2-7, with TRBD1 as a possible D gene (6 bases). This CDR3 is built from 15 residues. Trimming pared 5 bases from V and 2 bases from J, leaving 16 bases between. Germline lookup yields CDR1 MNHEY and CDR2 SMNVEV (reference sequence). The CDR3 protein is CASSIGQHLPYEQYF. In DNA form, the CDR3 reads TGTGCCAGCAGTATAGGACAGCACCTTCCCTACGAGCAGTACTTC.

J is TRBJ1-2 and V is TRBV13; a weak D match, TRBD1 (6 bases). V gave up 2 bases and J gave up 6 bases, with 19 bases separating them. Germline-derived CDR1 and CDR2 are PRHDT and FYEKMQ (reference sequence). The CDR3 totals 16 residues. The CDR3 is CASSLKGQPTKNGYTF. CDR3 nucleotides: TGTGCCAGCAGCTTAAAAGGACAGCCAACAAAGAATGGCTACACCTTC.

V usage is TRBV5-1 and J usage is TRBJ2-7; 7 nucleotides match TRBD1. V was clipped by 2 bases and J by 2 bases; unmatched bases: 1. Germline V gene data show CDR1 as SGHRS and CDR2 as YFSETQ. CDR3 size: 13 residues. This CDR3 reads CASSFDRAYEQYF. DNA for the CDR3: TGCGCCAGCAGCTTTGACAGGGCCTACGAGCAGTACTTC. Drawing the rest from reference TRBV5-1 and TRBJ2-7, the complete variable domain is KAGVTQTPRYLIKTRGQQVTLSCSPISGHRSVSWYQQTPGQGLQFLFEYFSETQRNKGNFPGRFSGRQFSNSRSEMNVSTLELGDSALYLCASSFDRAYEQYFGPGTRLTVT.

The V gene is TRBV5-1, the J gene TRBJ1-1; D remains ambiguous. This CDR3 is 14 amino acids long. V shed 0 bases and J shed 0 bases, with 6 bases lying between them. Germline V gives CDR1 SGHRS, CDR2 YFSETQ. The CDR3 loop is CASSLGEMNTEAFF. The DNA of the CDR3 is TGCGCCAGCAGCTTGGGGGAGATGAACACTGAAGCTTTCTTT.

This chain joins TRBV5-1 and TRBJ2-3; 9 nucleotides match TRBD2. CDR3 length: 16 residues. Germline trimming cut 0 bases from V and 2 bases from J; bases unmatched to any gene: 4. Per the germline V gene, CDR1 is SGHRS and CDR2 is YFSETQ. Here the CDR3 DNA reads TGCGCCAGCAGCTTGGTGCTAGCGGGGCCCACAGATACGCAGTATTTT. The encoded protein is CASSLVLAGPTDTQYF. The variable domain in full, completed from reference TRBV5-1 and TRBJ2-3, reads KAGVTQTPRYLIKTRGQQVTLSCSPISGHRSVSWYQQTPGQGLQFLFEYFSETQRNKGNFPGRFSGRQFSNSRSEMNVSTLELGDSALYLCASSLVLAGPTDTQYFGPGTRLTVL.

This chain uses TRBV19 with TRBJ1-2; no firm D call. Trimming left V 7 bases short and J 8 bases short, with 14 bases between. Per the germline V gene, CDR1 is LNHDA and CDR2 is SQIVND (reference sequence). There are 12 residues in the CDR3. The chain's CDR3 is CASKVGGTGYTF. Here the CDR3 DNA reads TGTGCCAGTAAGGTTGGCGGAACGGGCTACACCTTC.

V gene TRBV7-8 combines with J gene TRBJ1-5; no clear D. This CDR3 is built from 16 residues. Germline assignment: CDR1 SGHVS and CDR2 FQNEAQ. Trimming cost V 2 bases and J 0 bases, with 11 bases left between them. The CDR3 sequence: CASSLLSVFSNQPQHF. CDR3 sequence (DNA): TGTGCCAGCAGCTTACTGTCCGTTTTTAGCAATCAGCCCCAGCATTTT.

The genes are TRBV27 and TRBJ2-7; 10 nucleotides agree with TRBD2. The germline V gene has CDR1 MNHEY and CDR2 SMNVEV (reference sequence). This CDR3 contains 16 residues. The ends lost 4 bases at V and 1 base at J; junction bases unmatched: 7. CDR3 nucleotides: TGTGCCAGCAGTTACTCTAGCGGGAGAGCGTCCTACGAGCAGTACTTC. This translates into CASSYSSGRASYEQYF.

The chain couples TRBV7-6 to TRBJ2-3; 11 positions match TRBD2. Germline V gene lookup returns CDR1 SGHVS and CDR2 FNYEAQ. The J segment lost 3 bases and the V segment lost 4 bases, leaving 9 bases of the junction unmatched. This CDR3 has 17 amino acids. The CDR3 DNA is TGTGCCAGCAGCTCACTGACTAGCGGGATCTATACAGATACGCAGTATTTT. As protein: CASSSLTSGIYTDTQYF.

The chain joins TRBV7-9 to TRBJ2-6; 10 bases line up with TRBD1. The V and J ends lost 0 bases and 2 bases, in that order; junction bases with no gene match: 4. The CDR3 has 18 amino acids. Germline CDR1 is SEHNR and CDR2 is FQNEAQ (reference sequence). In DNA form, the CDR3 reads TGTGCCAGCAGCTTAGCGCGACAGGGGGCGCCTGGGGCCAACGTCCTGACTTTC. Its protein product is CASSLARQGAPGANVLTF.

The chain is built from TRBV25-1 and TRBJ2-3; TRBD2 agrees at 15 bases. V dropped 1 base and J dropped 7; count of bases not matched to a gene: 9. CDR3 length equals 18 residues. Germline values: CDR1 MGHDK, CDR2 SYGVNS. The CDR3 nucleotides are TGTGCCAGCAGTGAATCCGCGGGGACTAGCGGGGGGACAAATACGCAGTATTTT. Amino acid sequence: CASSESAGTSGGTNTQYF.

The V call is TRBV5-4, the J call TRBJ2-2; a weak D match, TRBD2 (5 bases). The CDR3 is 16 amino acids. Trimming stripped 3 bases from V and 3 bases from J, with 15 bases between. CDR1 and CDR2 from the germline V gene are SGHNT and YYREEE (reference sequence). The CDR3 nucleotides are TGTGCCAGCAGCTCAAGGGCGGGTGAGGACACCGGGGAGCTGTTTTTT. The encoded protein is CASSSRAGEDTGELFF.

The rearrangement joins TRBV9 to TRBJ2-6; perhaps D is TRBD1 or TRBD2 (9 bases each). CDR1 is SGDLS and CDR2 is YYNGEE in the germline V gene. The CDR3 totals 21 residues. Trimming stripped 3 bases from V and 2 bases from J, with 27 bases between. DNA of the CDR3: TGTGCCAGCAGCGGCGGACAGGGGTCGACTAGCGGAAGCGCTGGGGCCAACGTCCTGACTTTC. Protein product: CASSGGQGSTSGSAGANVLTF.

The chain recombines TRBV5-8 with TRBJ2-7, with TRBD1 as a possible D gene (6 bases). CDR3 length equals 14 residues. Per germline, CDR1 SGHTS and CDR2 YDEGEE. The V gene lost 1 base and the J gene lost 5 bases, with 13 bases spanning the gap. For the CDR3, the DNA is TGTGCCAGCAGCTTGTTTGGGGGCGAAGACGAGCAGTACTTC. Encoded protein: CASSLFGGEDEQYF.

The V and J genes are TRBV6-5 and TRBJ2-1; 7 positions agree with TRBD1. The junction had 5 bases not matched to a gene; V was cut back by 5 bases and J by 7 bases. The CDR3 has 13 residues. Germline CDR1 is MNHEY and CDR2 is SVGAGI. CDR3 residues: CASSETGPNEQFF. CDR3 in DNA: TGTGCCAGCAGTGAGACAGGGCCTAATGAGCAGTTCTTC.

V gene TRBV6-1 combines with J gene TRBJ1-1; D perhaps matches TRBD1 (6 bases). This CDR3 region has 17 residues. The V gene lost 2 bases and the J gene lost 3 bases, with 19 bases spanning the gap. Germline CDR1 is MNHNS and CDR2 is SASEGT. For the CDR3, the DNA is TGTGCCAGCAGTGAATCTTCGGACCTACCAGGGGACACTGAAGCTTTCTTT. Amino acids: CASSESSDLPGDTEAFF.